This TCR beta chain was obtained from a study of Ad26.COV2.S vaccination and SARS-CoV-2 variants (dated by TCRdb to about 2021). As for the study more broadly: Donors in the vaccine arm were drawn from COV1001, a multicentre, randomized, double-blind, placebo-controlled phase I-IIa trial testing Ad26.COV2.S in healthy adults. A total of roughly 32 samples were included in the TCR-sequenced set, comprising about 20 Ad26.COV2.S vaccine recipients, 5 placebo recipients and 8 SARS-CoV-2 convalescent individuals. Blinding of investigators to trial group allocation was maintained during experiments and outcome assessment. Ad26.COV2.S was administered intramuscularly at 5 x 10^10 or 1 x 10^11 viral particles, either as a single shot or as two shots given 56 days apart. The specificity and breadth of SARS-CoV-2-reactive T cell receptors after Ad26.COV2.S vaccination were assessed by TCRbeta repertoire sequencing. Trial participants were randomized into five groups of five, in which low-dose or high-dose Ad26.COV2.S was given once or twice, or placebo was given on both occasions.

In the case of this clone: This receptor's antigen is unknown. The sample holds no much larger clone one base away, and base qualities are not on file.

TCRbeta CDR3 regions were sequenced with the immunoSEQ Assay. After extraction, genomic DNA underwent amplification by bias-controlled multiplex PCR, followed by high-throughput sequencing. The original pipeline was this. To quantify the absolute abundance of each unique TCRbeta CDR3 region, sequences were collapsed and filtered. T cell fraction was estimated by normalization of TCRbeta template counts to usable DNA, with usable DNA being measured through amplification of reference genes present in all nucleated cells. Repertoire TCRs were annotated as SARS-CoV-2-specific when V gene, CDR3 amino acid sequence and J gene were exactly matched to a known reactive TCR set. The reference SARS-CoV-2 TCR set was obtained from MIRA and was filtered for enrichment in COVID-19-positive ImmuneCODE repertoires, whereby public or cross-reactive TCRs were removed. Using the MIRA antigens, annotated TCRs were further analysed by specific ORF or by position within an ORF. Depth was the summed frequency of annotated unique rearrangements, while breadth was defined as annotated unique rearrangements over total unique productive rearrangements. Two-sided Wilcoxon rank-sum tests were used to compare TCR breadth between groups. The table comes from immuneACCESS by way of TCRdb, which keeps in-frame sequences with V and J called. Part of the clones is missing from these tables; in studies checked, under half for an unresolved V gene and the rest for unknown reasons. The DNA was the basis for D and trimming; V, J and clone size are from that table. This sample has 380,000 or so clones in its table, and 83% of those were observed once. Almost 7.5% of the sample is taken by the ten largest.

Taken from the germline V gene (reference sequence), the CDR1 and CDR2 loops are SGHNT and YYREEE. V sheds 2 bases and J sheds 5 bases, leaving 8 bases between their ends. CDR3 length: 12 amino acids, cysteine to phenylalanine. Only the CDR3 portion is preserved as DNA: 36 bases, with reading frame beginning at the first base. What the authors observed across the whole study: According to the authors, total T cell responses may have been underestimated by the TCR breadth and depth analyses. After vaccination, substantial breadth of spike-specific CD8+ and CD4+ T cell responses was reported. Comparing responses between vaccine doses or regimens was not something the study was powered to do. Non-spike TCR breadth was comparable between vaccine and placebo recipients, consistent with the vaccine containing only spike. Spike-specific TCR breadth was higher in Ad26.COV2.S recipients than in placebo recipients (P = 0.0014).

In the paper's terms, the treatment or condition label means: around 19 received Ad26.COV2.S at low or high dose, single or two shots; about five received placebo; per-sample allocation not given. Repertoires of vaccine and placebo recipients were sequenced from samples collected on day 63 after the first injection. In Cohort 1b, 25 adults aged 18-55 years were enrolled at a single site in Boston, USA, between 29 July and 7 August 2020. As a vaccine, Ad26.COV2.S was a replication-incompetent adenovirus type 26 vector that expressed a prefusion-stabilized SARS-CoV-2 spike protein derived from the original Wuhan strain.

The chain employs TRBV5-4 and TRBJ2-7, with TRBD2 perhaps the D gene, on 6 matching bases. The clonotype was recovered from a person between 18 and 59 years old who received the Ad26.COV2.S COVID-19 vaccine or a placebo. The specimen comprised peripheral blood, sampled in a trial of Ad26.COV2.S vaccine versus placebo. The bases are TGTGCCAGCAGCTTCGGAGGGAACGAGCAGTACTTC. Translation gives CASSFGGNEQYF.